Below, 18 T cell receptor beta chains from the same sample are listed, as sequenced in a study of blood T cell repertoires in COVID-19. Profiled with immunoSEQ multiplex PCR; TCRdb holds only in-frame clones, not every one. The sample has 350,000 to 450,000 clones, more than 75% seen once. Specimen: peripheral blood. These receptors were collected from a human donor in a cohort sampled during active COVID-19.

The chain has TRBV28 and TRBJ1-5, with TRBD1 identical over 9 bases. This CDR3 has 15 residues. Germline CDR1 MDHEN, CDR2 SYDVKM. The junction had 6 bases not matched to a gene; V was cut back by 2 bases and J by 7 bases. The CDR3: CASSLRQGGGQPQHF. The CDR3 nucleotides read TGTGCCAGCAGTTTAAGACAGGGGGGGGGACAGCCCCAGCATTTT.

This CDR3 reads CASSHRPDRVRPLHF. The CDR3 bases are TGTGCCAGCAGTCACCGGCCTGACAGGGTGCGCCCCCTCCACTTT. V and J are TRBV2 and TRBJ1-6, with 7 bases that match TRBD1. Germline V lookup: CDR1 SNHLY, CDR2 FYNNEI. This CDR3 is 15 amino acids long. V was pared by 5 bases and J by 13 bases, with 14 bases of the junction left unmatched.

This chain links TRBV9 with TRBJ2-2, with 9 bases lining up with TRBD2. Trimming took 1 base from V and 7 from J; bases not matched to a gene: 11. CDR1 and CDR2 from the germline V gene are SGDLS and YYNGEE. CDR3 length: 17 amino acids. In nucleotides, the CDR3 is TGTGCCAGCAGCGTAACAGGACTAGCGCGGTCAGGCGGGGAGCTGTTTTTT. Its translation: CASSVTGLARSGGELFF. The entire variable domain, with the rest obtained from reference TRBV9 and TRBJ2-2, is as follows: DSGVTQTPKHLITATGQRVTLRCSPRSGDLSVYWYQQSLDQGLQFLIQYYNGEERAKGNILERFSAQQFPDLHSELNLSSLELGDSALYFCASSVTGLARSGGELFFGEGSRLTVL.

DNA for the CDR3: TGTGCCACCAGTGATTTGTCGGGGGGACGAGATACGCAGTATTTT. Protein sequence: CATSDLSGGRDTQYF. This sequence joins TRBV24-1 and TRBJ2-3; 7 nucleotides agree with TRBD2. The CDR3 sequence is 15 residues long. The V gene end was trimmed by 0 bases and the J gene end by 5 bases; junction bases not matched to a gene: 4. Germline V gene sequence: CDR1 KGHDR, CDR2 SFDVKD.

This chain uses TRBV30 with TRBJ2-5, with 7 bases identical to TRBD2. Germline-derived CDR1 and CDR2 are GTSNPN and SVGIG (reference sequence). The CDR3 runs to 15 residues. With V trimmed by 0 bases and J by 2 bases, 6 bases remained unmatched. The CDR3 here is CAWSVGTTLQETQYF. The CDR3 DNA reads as TGTGCCTGGAGTGTAGGGACTACCTTACAAGAGACCCAGTACTTC. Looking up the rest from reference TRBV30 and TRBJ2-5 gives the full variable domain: SQTIHQWPATLVQPVGSPLSLECTVEGTSNPNLYWYRQAAGRGLQLLFYSVGIGQISSEVPQNLSASRPQDRQFILSSKKLLLSDSGFYLCAWSVGTTLQETQYFGPGTRLLVL.

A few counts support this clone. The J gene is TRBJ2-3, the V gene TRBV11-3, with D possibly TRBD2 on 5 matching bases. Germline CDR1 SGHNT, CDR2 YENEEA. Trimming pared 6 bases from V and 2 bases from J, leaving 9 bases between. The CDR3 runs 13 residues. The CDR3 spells CASSNDYTDTQYF. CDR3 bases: TGTGCCAGCAGTAATGACTACACAGATACGCAGTATTTT.

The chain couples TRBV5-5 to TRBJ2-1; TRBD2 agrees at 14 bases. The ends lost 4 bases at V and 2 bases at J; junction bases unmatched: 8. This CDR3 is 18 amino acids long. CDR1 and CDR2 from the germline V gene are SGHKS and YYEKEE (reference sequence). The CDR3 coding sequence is TGTGCCAGCAGCCCGGGACTAGCGGGAGTAGGAACCTACAATGAGCAGTTCTTC. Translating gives CASSPGLAGVGTYNEQFF.

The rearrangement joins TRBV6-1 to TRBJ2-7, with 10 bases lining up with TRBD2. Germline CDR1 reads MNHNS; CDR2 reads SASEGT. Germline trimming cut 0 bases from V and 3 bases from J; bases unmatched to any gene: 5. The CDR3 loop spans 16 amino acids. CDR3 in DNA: TGTGCCAGCAGTGAAGCATTCTGGACTAGCGGCTACGAGCAGTACTTC. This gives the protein CASSEAFWTSGYEQYF.

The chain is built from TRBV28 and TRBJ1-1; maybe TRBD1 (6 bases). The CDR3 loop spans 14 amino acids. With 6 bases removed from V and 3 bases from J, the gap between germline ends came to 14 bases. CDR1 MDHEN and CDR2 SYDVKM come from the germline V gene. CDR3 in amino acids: CASSSTGSDTEAFF. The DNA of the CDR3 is TGTGCCAGCAGCTCAACAGGGAGTGACACTGAAGCTTTCTTT.

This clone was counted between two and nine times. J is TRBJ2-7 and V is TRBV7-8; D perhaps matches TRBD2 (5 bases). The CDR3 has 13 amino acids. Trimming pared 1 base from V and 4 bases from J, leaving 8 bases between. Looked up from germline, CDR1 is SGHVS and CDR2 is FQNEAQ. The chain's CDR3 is CASSLGEIYEQYF. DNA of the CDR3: TGTGCCAGCAGCTTAGGGGAGATATACGAGCAGTACTTC.

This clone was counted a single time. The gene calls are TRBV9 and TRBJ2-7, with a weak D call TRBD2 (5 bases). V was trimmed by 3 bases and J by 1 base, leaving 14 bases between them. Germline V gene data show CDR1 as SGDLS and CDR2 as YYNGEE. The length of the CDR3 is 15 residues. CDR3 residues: CASSASAVGSYEQYF. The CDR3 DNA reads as TGTGCCAGCAGCGCCTCAGCGGTCGGTTCCTACGAGCAGTACTTC.

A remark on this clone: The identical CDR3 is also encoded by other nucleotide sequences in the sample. The CDR3 DNA reads as TGTGCCAGCAGCCTTGGACAGGGCAACTATGGCTACACCTTC. Its translation is CASSLGQGNYGYTF. The J gene is TRBJ1-2, the V gene TRBV7-2, with TRBD1 matching 8 bases. Germline values: CDR1 SGHTA, CDR2 FQGNSA. The CDR3 sequence is 14 residues long. After removal of 5 bases from V and 2 bases from J, the junction contained 4 bases not matched to a gene.

CDR3 in amino acids: CASSPTGGYEQYF. The CDR3 bases are TGTGCCAGCAGTCCCACGGGAGGCTACGAGCAGTACTTC. V gene TRBV6-5 combines with J gene TRBJ2-7; 7 nucleotides align to TRBD2. Looked up from germline, CDR1 is MNHEY and CDR2 is SVGAGI. The CDR3 sequence is 13 residues long. The trim removed 5 bases at V and 3 bases at J, leaving 4 bases unmatched.

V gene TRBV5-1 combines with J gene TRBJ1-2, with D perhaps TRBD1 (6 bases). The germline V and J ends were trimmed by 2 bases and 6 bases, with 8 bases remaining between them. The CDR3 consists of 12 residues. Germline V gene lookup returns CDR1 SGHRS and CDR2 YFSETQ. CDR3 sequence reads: CASSLQGHGYTF. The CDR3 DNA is TGCGCCAGCAGCTTACAGGGCCATGGCTACACCTTC.

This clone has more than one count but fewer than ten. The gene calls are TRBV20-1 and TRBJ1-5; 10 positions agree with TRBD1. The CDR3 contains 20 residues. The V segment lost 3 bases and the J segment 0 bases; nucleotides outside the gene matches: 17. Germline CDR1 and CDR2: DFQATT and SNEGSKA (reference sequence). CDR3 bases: TGCAGTGCTAGTTCGCCCTCTCCGGGACAGGGGCTTTATAGCAATCAGCCCCAGCATTTT. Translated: CSASSPSPGQGLYSNQPQHF.

The CDR3 nucleotides read TGTGCCGGCAGACAGCACACTGAAGCTTTCTTT. Translated, it gives CAGRQHTEAFF. This chain joins TRBV30 and TRBJ1-1, with D perhaps matching TRBD1 (5 bases). From germline, CDR1 is GTSNPN and CDR2 SVGIG (reference sequence). CDR3 length equals 11 residues. V lost 8 bases and J 3 bases, leaving 10 bases between the germline ends.

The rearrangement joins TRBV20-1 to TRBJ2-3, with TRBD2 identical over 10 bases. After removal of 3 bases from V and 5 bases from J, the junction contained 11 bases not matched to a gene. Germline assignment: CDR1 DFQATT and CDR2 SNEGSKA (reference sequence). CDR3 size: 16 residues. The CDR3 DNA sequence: TGCAGTGCTAGTAACGAGCGGGAGGGCTTCGGAGATACGCAGTATTTT. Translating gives CSASNEREGFGDTQYF.

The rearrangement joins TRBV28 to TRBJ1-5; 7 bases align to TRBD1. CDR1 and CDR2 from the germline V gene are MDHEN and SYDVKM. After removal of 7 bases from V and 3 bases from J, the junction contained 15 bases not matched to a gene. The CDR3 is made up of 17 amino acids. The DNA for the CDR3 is TGTGCCAGCAATCCCACCGAGGGGGCCCCCCACAATCAGCCCCAGCATTTT. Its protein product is CASNPTEGAPHNQPQHF.